Each of the 9 T cell receptor beta chains below was sequenced from the same sample in a study of type 1 and type 2 diabetes patients. The PCR template was genomic DNA. A primer set of 30 forward and 13 reverse primers amplified the CDR3. TCRdb used MiXCR to reprocess the multiplex PCR reads, holding one entry per CDR3 protein. The sample yields under 300,000 distinct CDR3 sequences, 40% to 50% seen once. Sequenced: peripheral blood mononuclear cells (PBMCs). These receptors all stem from a man between 18 and 35 years old with type 2 diabetes.

This clonotype was seen a handful of times. The V gene is TRBV2, the J gene TRBJ2-5; D not certain. Trimming took off 1 base at V and 5 bases at J, with 11 bases between the two ends. Germline assignment: CDR1 SNHLY and CDR2 FYNNEI. The CDR3 loop spans 14 amino acids. The CDR3 DNA is TGTGCCAGCAGTGAAGGTAGATCGGTGGAGACCCAGTACTTC. This codes for CASSEGRSVETQYF.

This clonotype has only a few counts. The chain is built from TRBV15 and TRBJ1-5; the D is unclear. The V gene lost 3 bases and the J gene lost 3 bases, with 3 bases spanning the gap. Germline lookup yields CDR1 LNHNV and CDR2 YYDKDF (reference sequence). The CDR3 spans 12 residues. CDR3 sequence: CATSSPNQPQHF. The CDR3 DNA follows: TGTGCCACCAGCAGTCCCAATCAGCCCCAGCATTTT.

The chain uses TRBV7-6 and TRBJ2-1; 7 bases are shared with TRBD1. J gave up 2 bases and V 6 bases, and 7 bases lay outside the gene matches. The germline V gene has CDR1 SGHVS and CDR2 FNYEAQ. CDR3 size: 15 residues. DNA for the CDR3: TGTGCCAGCAGTAAGACAGGGCCCACCTACAATGAGCAGTTCTTC. This encodes CASSKTGPTYNEQFF.

This clonotype came up a few times. The genes are TRBV27 and TRBJ2-7; 7 bases match TRBD1. V lost 5 bases to trimming and J lost 3 bases; unmatched junction nucleotides: 10. This CDR3 comprises 15 residues. Germline V CDR1 and CDR2: MNHEY, SMNVEV (reference sequence). The DNA of the CDR3 is TGTGCCAGCAGTGCTGGCTTAGGGGGCCGCTACGAGCAGTACTTC. Translating it yields CASSAGLGGRYEQYF.

This clonotype was recorded once. The chain links TRBV27 to TRBJ2-5, with D tentatively TRBD2 (5 bases). The DNA matches TRBJ2-1 better at its end, which makes the J call doubtful. From germline, CDR1 is MNHEY and CDR2 SMNVEV (reference sequence). This CDR3 has 16 amino acids. In DNA form, the CDR3 reads TGTGCCAGCAGTTTGACCCTTCCGGGAATTACGAATGAGCAGTTCTTC. Protein: CASSLTLPGITNEQFF.

This chain uses TRBV19 with TRBJ2-3; the match to TRBD1 covers 9 bases. The length of the CDR3 is 18 residues. CDR1 and CDR2 (germline): LNHDA, SQIVND (reference sequence). Germline trimming cut 3 bases from V and 5 bases from J; bases unmatched to any gene: 15. DNA for the CDR3: TGTGCCAGTAGTATTAGTGAGGACAGGGGTAGCGATGGAGATACGCAGTATTTT. This codes for CASSISEDRGSDGDTQYF.

A few counts support this clonotype. The V and J genes are TRBV28 and TRBJ1-2, with D tentatively TRBD1 (6 bases). The germline gives CDR1 MDHEN, CDR2 SYDVKM. The CDR3 is made up of 15 amino acids. V shed 2 bases and J shed 8 bases, with 18 bases lying between them. The CDR3 DNA sequence: TGTGCCAGCAGTTTAGTAGGCAGGGGAACGGGCGGCTACACCTTC. Its translation: CASSLVGRGTGGYTF.

CDR3 DNA sequence: TGTGCCAGCAGCGTAGCCGCCTTTCCGAACACTGAAGCTTTCTTT. This translates into CASSVAAFPNTEAFF. The chain is built from TRBV9 and TRBJ1-1; D is undetermined. The CDR3 totals 15 residues. V lost 0 bases and J 1 base, leaving 10 bases between the germline ends. Germline V gene data show CDR1 as SGDLS and CDR2 as YYNGEE.

There are many counts of this clonotype. The chain links TRBV2 to TRBJ2-5, with TRBD2 matching 11 bases. Germline trimming cut 8 bases from V and 4 bases from J; bases unmatched to any gene: 6. Germline loops: CDR1 SNHLY, CDR2 FYNNEI. The CDR3 contains 14 residues. DNA for the CDR3: TGTGCCAGCCGACTAGCGGGAAATAGAGAGACCCAGTACTTC. This encodes CASRLAGNRETQYF.